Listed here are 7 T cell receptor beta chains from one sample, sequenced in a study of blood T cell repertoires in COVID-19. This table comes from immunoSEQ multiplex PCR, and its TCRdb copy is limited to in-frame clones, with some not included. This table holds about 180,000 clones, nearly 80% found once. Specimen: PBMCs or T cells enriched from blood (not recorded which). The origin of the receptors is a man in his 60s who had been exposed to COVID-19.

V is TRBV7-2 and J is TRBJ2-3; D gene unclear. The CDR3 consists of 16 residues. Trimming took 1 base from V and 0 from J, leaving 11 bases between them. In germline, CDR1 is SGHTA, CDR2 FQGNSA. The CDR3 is CASSLDARPSTDTQYF. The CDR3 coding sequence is TGTGCCAGCAGCTTAGACGCCAGGCCTAGCACAGATACGCAGTATTTT.

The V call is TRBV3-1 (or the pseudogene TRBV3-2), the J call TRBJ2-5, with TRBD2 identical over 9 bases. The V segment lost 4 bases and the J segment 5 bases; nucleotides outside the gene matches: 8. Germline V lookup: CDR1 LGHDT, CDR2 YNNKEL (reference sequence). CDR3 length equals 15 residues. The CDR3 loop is CASSPLAGEGETQYF. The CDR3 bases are TGTGCCAGCAGCCCATTAGCGGGAGAAGGGGAGACCCAGTACTTC.

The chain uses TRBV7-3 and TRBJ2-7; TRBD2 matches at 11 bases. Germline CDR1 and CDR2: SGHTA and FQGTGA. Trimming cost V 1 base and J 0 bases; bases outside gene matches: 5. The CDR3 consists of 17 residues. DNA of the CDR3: TGTGCCAGCAGCTTAAGAGGACTAGCGGGCACCTCCTACGAGCAGTACTTC. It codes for CASSLRGLAGTSYEQYF.

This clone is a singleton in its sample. DNA of the CDR3: TGTGCCAGCAGCTTATCCTCGAACACCGGGGAGCTGTTTTTT. It is translated as CASSLSSNTGELFF. The chain couples TRBV7-9 to TRBJ2-2, with D unresolved. Germline CDR1 and CDR2: SEHNR and FQNEAQ (reference sequence). CDR3 length: 14 residues. V gave up 2 bases and J gave up 0 bases, with 4 bases separating them.

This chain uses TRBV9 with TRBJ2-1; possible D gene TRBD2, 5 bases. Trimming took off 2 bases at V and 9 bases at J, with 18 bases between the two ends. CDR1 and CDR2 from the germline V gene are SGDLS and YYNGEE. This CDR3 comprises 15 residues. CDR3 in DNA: TGTGCCAGCAGCGTGGGAGAGGGTATATTCGGTGAGCAGTTCTTC. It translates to CASSVGEGIFGEQFF.

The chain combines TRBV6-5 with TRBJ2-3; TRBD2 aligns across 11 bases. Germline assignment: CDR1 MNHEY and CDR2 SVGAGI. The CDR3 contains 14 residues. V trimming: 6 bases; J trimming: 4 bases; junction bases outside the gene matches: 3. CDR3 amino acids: CASSKLAGADTQYF. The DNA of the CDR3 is TGTGCCAGCAGCAAACTAGCGGGAGCAGATACGCAGTATTTT.

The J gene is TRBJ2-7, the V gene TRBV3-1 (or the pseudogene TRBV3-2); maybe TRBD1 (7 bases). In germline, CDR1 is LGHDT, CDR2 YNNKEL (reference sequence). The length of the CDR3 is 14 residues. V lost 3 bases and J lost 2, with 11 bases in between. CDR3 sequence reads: CASSQEGATYEQYF. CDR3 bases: TGTGCCAGCAGCCAGGAGGGGGCTACCTACGAGCAGTACTTC.